This T cell receptor (beta chain) was sequenced during a study of T cell repertoires in cytomegalovirus infection. Study-level background: HLA-B-restricted CMV epitopes that are well studied were used alongside recently identified HLA-C-restricted ones. Public TCR beta signatures were indicative of both CMV infection and a matching HLA type.

Notes on this clonotype: Its antigen is not known.

Trimming took 1 base from V and 7 from J; bases not matched to a gene: 13. The CDR3 runs to 18 residues. Germline V gene data show CDR1 as KGHSH and CDR2 as LQKENI. MiXCR, run by TCRdb on the reads, gives a single entry per CDR3 protein. The profile covers about 500,000 distinct CDR3 sequences, with around 30% appearing a single time and roughly 17% taken by the ten largest. Study conclusions and caveats: Cumulative public TCR beta family frequency identified CMV carriers with the relevant HLA. There were HLA-C-restricted CMV-specific TCR beta clonotypes dominating the ex vivo response.

The sequence derives from a human donor in good health (CMV status not recorded). Some clones in this sample may be carry-over from other donors' samples. The input for sequencing was cultured PBMCs, taken from culture after CMV antigen stimulation. This sequence joins TRBV18 and TRBJ1-5, with 10 bases matching TRBD1. The CDR3 DNA reads as TGTGCCAGCTCACCACTCGGCCCCGGGACAGGGGTGTTCCAGCCCCAGCATTTT. It codes for CASSPLGPGTGVFQPQHF.